What follows are 18 T cell receptor beta chains derived from one specimen sequenced in a study of blood T cell repertoires in COVID-19. This table comes from immunoSEQ multiplex PCR, and its TCRdb copy is limited to in-frame clones, with some not included. Here the sample spans roughly 150,000 clones, 80% to 85% being singletons. Sequences were obtained from PBMCs or T cells enriched from blood (not recorded which). These receptors all come from a man between 65 and 85 years old who had been exposed to COVID-19.

The chain uses TRBV21-1 and TRBJ1-5; TRBD1 is the table's D call, not checked against the DNA. TRBV21-1 is deemed a pseudogene. This CDR3 region has 19 residues. CDR3 residues: CASSKAAGQGARSNQPQHF. The CDR3 DNA is TGTGCCAGCAGCAAAGCTGCGGGACAGGGGGCGCGAAGCAATCAGCCCCAGCATTTT.

This chain connects TRBV3-1 (or the pseudogene TRBV3-2) to TRBJ1-2; D remains ambiguous. Trimming took off 1 base at V and 7 bases at J, with 10 bases between the two ends. This CDR3 comprises 13 residues. CDR1 and CDR2 (germline): LGHDT, YNNKEL (reference sequence). The CDR3 DNA reads TGTGCCAGCAGCCAAGGGTTCGAGGTTGGCTACACCTTC. Translating it yields CASSQGFEVGYTF.

V gene TRBV27 combines with J gene TRBJ2-5; maybe TRBD1 (5 bases). Germline CDR1 MNHEY, CDR2 SMNVEV (reference sequence). V was shortened by 4 bases and J by 5 bases, with 14 bases between the two germline ends. The CDR3 runs to 14 residues. In DNA, the CDR3 is TGTGCCAGCAGTTCCCTCCCCCCAGGGGAGACCCAGTACTTC. The encoded protein is CASSSLPPGETQYF.

The DNA of the CDR3 is TGTGCCAGTAGTAGGGAGTGGGATCAGCCCCAGCATTTT. Translated, it gives CASSREWDQPQHF. The chain recombines TRBV19 with TRBJ1-5; unclear D gene. Germline-derived CDR1 and CDR2 are LNHDA and SQIVND (reference sequence). V lost 4 bases and J lost 5, with 9 bases in between. This CDR3 spans 13 amino acids.

The chain is built from TRBV11-3 and TRBJ2-2; 11 bases map to TRBD2. After removal of 3 bases from V and 2 bases from J, the junction contained 8 bases not matched to a gene. Germline V lookup: CDR1 SGHNT, CDR2 YENEEA. The length of the CDR3 is 18 residues. CDR3 residues: CASSLKLAGGINTGELFF. The CDR3 coding sequence is TGTGCCAGCAGCTTGAAGCTAGCGGGGGGTATAAACACCGGGGAGCTGTTTTTT.

This clone occurred a few times. This chain links TRBV30 with TRBJ1-1; no clear D. V dropped 5 bases and J dropped 0 bases, with 10 bases sitting between them. The CDR3 spans 13 residues. The germline gives CDR1 GTSNPN, CDR2 SVGIG (reference sequence). The CDR3: CAWASLMNTEAFF. In nucleotides, the CDR3 is TGTGCCTGGGCTAGTCTAATGAACACTGAAGCTTTCTTT.

The V call is TRBV28, the J call TRBJ2-1; D is unclear. The CDR3 has 14 residues. V lost 7 bases to trimming and J lost 0 bases, with 10 bases between them. Germline V gene sequence: CDR1 MDHEN, CDR2 SYDVKM. The DNA for the CDR3 is TGTGCCAGCAAGCGAGGCAGCTCCTACAATGAGCAGTTCTTC. Translating it yields CASKRGSSYNEQFF.

The chain employs TRBV19 and TRBJ2-7; TRBD1 is a possible D gene (5 bases). This CDR3 is 15 amino acids long. CDR1 is LNHDA and CDR2 is SQIVND in the germline V gene (reference sequence). With 4 bases removed from V and 0 bases from J, the gap between germline ends came to 13 bases. CDR3 sequence reads: CASSSQLGRSYEQYF. CDR3 coding DNA: TGTGCCAGTAGTAGCCAACTGGGGCGCTCCTACGAGCAGTACTTC.

In its sample, this clone was seen a few times. The chain couples TRBV9 to TRBJ2-7, with D possibly matching TRBD2 (6 bases). Trimming shortened V by 4 bases and J by 3 bases, and 17 bases separated the two germline ends. Germline assignment: CDR1 SGDLS and CDR2 YYNGEE. The CDR3 loop spans 15 amino acids. The CDR3 DNA reads as TGTGCCAGCAGCCCCCTGACTGGAGGGGTCTACGAGCAGTACTTC. Translation gives CASSPLTGGVYEQYF.

This clone appeared a single time. The chain uses TRBV15 and TRBJ1-2; tentatively, D is TRBD1 (5 bases). The CDR3 is 14 residues long. The V gene's germline CDR1 is LNHNV and CDR2 YYDKDF (reference sequence). V was shortened by 1 base and J by 8 bases, with 14 bases between the two germline ends. In nucleotides, the CDR3 is TGTGCCACCAGCAGAGTTAGGGGCGACAGCGGCTACACCTTC. It is translated as CATSRVRGDSGYTF.

The J gene is TRBJ2-7, the V gene TRBV6-2 or TRBV6-3, with 15 bases lining up with TRBD2. Germline V gives CDR1 MNHEY, CDR2 SVGEGT. This CDR3 region has 18 residues. J was trimmed by 1 base and V by 6 bases; bases with no gene match: 10. CDR3 in amino acids: CASSLGGLAGGLSYEQYF. CDR3 bases: TGTGCCAGCAGCCTGGGGGGACTAGCGGGAGGCCTTTCCTACGAGCAGTACTTC.

The chain uses TRBV30 and TRBJ1-1, with D unclear. The CDR3 spans 13 residues. Trimming took off 0 bases at V and 5 bases at J, with 10 bases between the two ends. Germline CDR1 and CDR2: GTSNPN and SVGIG (reference sequence). CDR3: CAWSVGVWTEAFF. Here the CDR3 DNA reads TGTGCCTGGAGTGTAGGAGTATGGACTGAAGCTTTCTTT.

The chain uses TRBV7-9 and TRBJ2-7; 9 bases match TRBD1. CDR1 and CDR2 from the germline V gene are SEHNR and FQNEAQ (reference sequence). V trimming: 5 bases; J trimming: 6 bases; junction bases outside the gene matches: 14. The CDR3 runs 16 residues. CDR3 protein: CASSPIGQGFTAEQYF. The CDR3 region has the DNA TGTGCCAGCAGCCCCATAGGACAGGGGTTTACCGCCGAGCAGTACTTC.

This rearrangement joins TRBV12-3 or TRBV12-4 to TRBJ1-2, with 7 bases identical to TRBD1. This CDR3 is built from 13 residues. V gave up 4 bases and J gave up 10 bases; unmatched junction bases: 9. Here the CDR3 reads CASSSGTATYYTF. CDR3 nucleotide sequence: TGTGCCAGCAGTTCCGGGACAGCAACATACTACACCTTC.

The chain recombines TRBV21-1 with TRBJ2-5; the table's TRBD2 call for D was not verified on the DNA. TRBV21-1 is a pseudogene. The CDR3 runs to 15 residues. The CDR3 nucleotides read TGTGCCAGCAGCAAAGTCCCCCCCGGGGGGGAGACCCAGTACTTC. It codes for CASSKVPPGGETQYF.

The genes are TRBV19 and TRBJ1-3; D remains unclear. The length of the CDR3 is 13 residues. Germline assignment: CDR1 LNHDA and CDR2 SQIVND (reference sequence). The V end was cut by 5 bases, the J end by 2 bases, with 7 bases between. For the CDR3, the DNA is TGTGCCAGTAGTTCCGGAGCTGGAAACACCATATATTTT. Translated, it gives CASSSGAGNTIYF.

The chain has TRBV5-4 and TRBJ2-3, with TRBD2 identical over 11 bases. The junction had 4 bases not matched to a gene; V was cut back by 1 base and J by 6 bases. Germline-derived CDR1 and CDR2 are SGHNT and YYREEE (reference sequence). The CDR3 is 15 amino acids. The CDR3 DNA follows: TGTGCCAGCAGCTTGACTAGCGGGAGCATGGATACGCAGTATTTT. The encoded protein is CASSLTSGSMDTQYF. Complete variable domain (other parts from reference TRBV5-4 and TRBJ2-3): ETGVTQSPTHLIKTRGQQVTLRCSSQSGHNTVSWYQQALGQGPQFIFQYYREEENGRGNFPPRFSGLQFPNYSSELNVNALELDDSALYLCASSLTSGSMDTQYFGPGTRLTVL.

This clone was detected only a few times. V gene TRBV6-6 combines with J gene TRBJ1-1; 11 positions match TRBD1. The CDR3 runs to 15 residues. V gave up 0 bases and J gave up 5 bases; unmatched junction bases: 2. Germline CDR1 and CDR2: MNHNY and SVGAGI (reference sequence). DNA of the CDR3: TGTGCCAGCAGTTACTCCGGACAGGGGGCAACTGAAGCTTTCTTT. This gives the protein CASSYSGQGATEAFF.